This is a list of T cell receptor beta chains from one sample in a study of early T cells in non-severe SARS-CoV-2 infection. A single record per CDR3 protein comes from TCRdb applying MiXCR to the 5' RACE reads. The sample holds fewer than 65,000 distinct CDR3 sequences, approximately 6% seen once. Sequences were derived from whole blood, sampled at baseline. The receptors derive from an adult who was a healthcare worker with PCR-confirmed SARS-CoV-2 infection or an uninfected control (not recorded which). CDR3s include the opening cysteine and the closing phenylalanine or tryptophan. D genes are given only for firm matches. For some rows the clone size is stated as once, few or many, or as a class when expanded; others skip it.

j_call | v_call | d_call | clone_size | cdr3_nt | cdr3_aa
TRBJ2-1 | TRBV27 | TRBD1 | many | TGTGCCAGCAGGACAGGGCCCTCCTACAATGAGCAGTTCTTC | CASRTGPSYNEQFF
TRBJ2-1 | TRBV20-1 | NA | many | TGCAGTGCTAAGGGGTCGCTGAGGGGCAATGAGCAGTTCTTC | CSAKGSLRGNEQFF
TRBJ1-2 | TRBV10-3 | NA | many | TGTGCCATCAGTGAGTCTGGTCCAGCTAACTATGGCTACACCTTC | CAISESGPANYGYTF
TRBJ1-5 | TRBV21-1 | NA | many | TGTGCCAGCAGCATTGGCCTGGACATCGGGGGCAATCAGCCCCAGCATTTT | CASSIGLDIGGNQPQHF
TRBJ2-3 | TRBV4-1 | NA | many | TGCGCCAGCAGCCAAGATCAATCACGCTTCACAGATACGCAGTATTTT | CASSQDQSRFTDTQYF
TRBJ1-4 | TRBV5-1 | NA | many | TGCGCCAGCAGCCCCGGGATGCAAAGTGAAAAACTGTTTTTT | CASSPGMQSEKLFF
TRBJ2-7 | TRBV7-2 | NA | many | TGTGCCAGCAGCCCGGCAGAGGGCTACGAGCAGTACTTC | CASSPAEGYEQYF
TRBJ2-7 | TRBV29-1 | NA | many | TGCAGCGTTTCCTCCTACGATCGCGTCGAGCAGTACTTC | CSVSSYDRVEQYF
TRBJ2-7 | TRBV29-1 | NA | many | TGCAGCGTTGAGGGGTCAGACCAGGGCCCCTACGAGCAGTACTTC | CSVEGSDQGPYEQYF
TRBJ1-6 | TRBV12-3/TRBV12-4 | TRBD1 | many | TGTGCCAGCAGTACGGACAGGGATTTTTCCCCCCTCCACTTT | CASSTDRDFSPLHF
TRBJ2-5 | TRBV5-6 | NA | many | TGTGCCAGCAGCTCTCTGGGGCAGGGAGAGACCCAGTACTTC | CASSSLGQGETQYF
TRBJ2-7 | TRBV20-1 | NA | many | TGCAGTGCCTATATCGGAGGCATCAATGGCGAGCAGTACTTC | CSAYIGGINGEQYF
TRBJ1-1 | TRBV20-1 | TRBD1 | few | TGCAGTGCTACACCCGTCTTACAGGGGCACACTGAAGCTTTCTTT | CSATPVLQGHTEAFF
TRBJ2-3 | TRBV4-1 | TRBD2 | many | TGCGCCAGCAGCCAAGGTGGACTAGCGGGAGATACGCAGTATTTT | CASSQGGLAGDTQYF
TRBJ2-7 | TRBV5-6 | TRBD1 | few | TGTGCCAGCAGCTTGACAGGGGGCGGAGTGCCCGAGCAGTACTTC | CASSLTGGGVPEQYF
TRBJ2-1 | TRBV24-1 | NA | many | TGTGCCACCAGTGATGGAAGGACGGCGTCCGGTGAGCAGTTCTTC | CATSDGRTASGEQFF
TRBJ2-2 | TRBV24-1 | TRBD1 | many | TGTGCCACTAAGGGACAGGGTTACACCGGGGAGCTGTTTTTT | CATKGQGYTGELFF
TRBJ2-3 | TRBV28 | NA | many | TGTGCCAGCAGCCCTTCTGGCACAGATACGCAGTATTTT | CASSPSGTDTQYF
TRBJ2-3 | TRBV7-8 | TRBD2 | many | TGTGCCAGCAGCAATCAAGCGGGATTGAGCACAGATACGCAGTATTTT | CASSNQAGLSTDTQYF
TRBJ2-3 | TRBV5-1 | TRBD2 | NA | TGCGCCAGCAGCTCCCGGACTAGCGGAGATACGCAGTATTTT | CASSSRTSGDTQYF
TRBJ1-6 | TRBV5-1 | NA | many | TGCGCCAGCAGCTTGGAGGGGAATAATTCACCCCTCCACTTT | CASSLEGNNSPLHF
TRBJ2-7 | TRBV21-1 | NA | many | TGTGCCAGCAGCACGCAAATCTCCGGGACATCTCGTTACGAGCAGTACTTC | CASSTQISGTSRYEQYF
TRBJ2-1 | TRBV12-3/TRBV12-4 | NA | NA | TGTGCCAGCAGTTTCGCCGGTCCCGGTGAGGAGTTCTTC | CASSFAGPGEEFF
TRBJ1-1 | TRBV5-1 | NA | many | TGCGCCAGCAGCTTGGCTGGCGGGAACACTGAAGCTTTCTTT | CASSLAGGNTEAFF
TRBJ2-3 | TRBV7-6 | NA | few | TGTGCCAGCAGCTTATTAGAGTCTGGGGATACGCAGTATTTT | CASSLLESGDTQYF
TRBJ2-7 | TRBV18 | TRBD1 | many | TGTGCCAGCTCACAACCGGGACAGGGGGTCTACGAGCAGTACTTC | CASSQPGQGVYEQYF
TRBJ2-1 | TRBV28 | NA | many | TGTGCCAGCAGCCCTCCCCGGCGGGCGTGGAACTACAATGAGCAGTTCTTC | CASSPPRRAWNYNEQFF
TRBJ1-1 | TRBV5-1 | TRBD1 | many | TGCGCCAGCAGCTTGGACAGGGGGCTGACTGAAGCTTTCTTT | CASSLDRGLTEAFF
TRBJ2-7 | TRBV20-1 | NA | few | TGCAGTGCTAGGGCGGACCACTCCTACGAGCAGTACTTC | CSARADHSYEQYF
TRBJ2-1 | TRBV29-1 | TRBD2 | many | TGCAGCGTTGACGGGACTAGCCCGTCCTACAATGAGCAGTTCTTC | CSVDGTSPSYNEQFF
TRBJ2-5 | TRBV7-2 | TRBD1 | few | TGTGCCAGCAGCTTAGGGGGGCAGGGGGCGCAAGGGACCCAGTACTTC | CASSLGGQGAQGTQYF
TRBJ1-6 | TRBV10-3 | NA | many | TGTGCCATCAGTGAGGAGATCGCAGGGAATAATTCACCCCTCCACTTT | CAISEEIAGNNSPLHF
TRBJ1-5 | TRBV6-6 | TRBD1 | few | TGTGCCAGCAGTTACCCCGGACAGGGAAGCAATCAGCCCCAGCATTTT | CASSYPGQGSNQPQHF
TRBJ2-7 | TRBV12-3/TRBV12-4 | NA | many | TGTGCCAGCAGTTTAATTAGCTCCTACGAGCAGTACTTC | CASSLISSYEQYF
TRBJ2-2 | TRBV13 | TRBD2 | many | TGTGCCAGCAGCCCTAACCCCTTAGCGGGAGCCACCGGGGAGCTGTTTTTT | CASSPNPLAGATGELFF
TRBJ2-7 | TRBV4-3 | NA | NA | TGCGCCAGCAGCCCCCGGACAGCCTCCTACGAGCAGTACTTC | CASSPRTASYEQYF
TRBJ2-1 | TRBV20-1 | NA | few | TGCAGTGCTAGAGACCCCGGGGGCTACAATGAGCAGTTCTTC | CSARDPGGYNEQFF